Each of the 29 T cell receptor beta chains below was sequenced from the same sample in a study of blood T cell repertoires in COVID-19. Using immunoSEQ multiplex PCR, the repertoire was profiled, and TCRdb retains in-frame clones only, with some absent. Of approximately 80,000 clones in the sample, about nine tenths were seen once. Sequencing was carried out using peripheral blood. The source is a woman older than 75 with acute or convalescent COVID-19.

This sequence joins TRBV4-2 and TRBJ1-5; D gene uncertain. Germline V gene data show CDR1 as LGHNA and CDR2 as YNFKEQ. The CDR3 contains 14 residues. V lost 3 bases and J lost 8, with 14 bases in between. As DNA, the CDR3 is TGTGCCAGCAGCCATGGTACGGGGAGTGAGCCCCAGCATTTT. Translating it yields CASSHGTGSEPQHF.

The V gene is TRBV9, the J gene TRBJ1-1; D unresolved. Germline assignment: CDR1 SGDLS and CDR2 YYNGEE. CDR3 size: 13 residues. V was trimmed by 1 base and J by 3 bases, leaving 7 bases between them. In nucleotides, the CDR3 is TGTGCCAGCAGCGTAATTCCGGACACTGAAGCTTTCTTT. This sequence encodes CASSVIPDTEAFF.

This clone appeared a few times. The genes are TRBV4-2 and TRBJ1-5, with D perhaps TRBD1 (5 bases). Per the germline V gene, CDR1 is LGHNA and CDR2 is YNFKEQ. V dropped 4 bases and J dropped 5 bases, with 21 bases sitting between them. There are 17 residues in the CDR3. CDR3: CASSPRTGWAGDQPQHF. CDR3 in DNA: TGTGCCAGCAGCCCACGGACGGGATGGGCGGGGGATCAGCCCCAGCATTTT.

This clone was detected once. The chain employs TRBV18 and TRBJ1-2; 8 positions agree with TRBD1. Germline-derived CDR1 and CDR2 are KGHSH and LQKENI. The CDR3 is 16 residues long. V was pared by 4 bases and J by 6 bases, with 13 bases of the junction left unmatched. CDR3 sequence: CASSHGQGATSDGYTF. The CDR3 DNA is TGTGCCAGCTCACACGGACAGGGAGCCACCTCGGATGGCTACACCTTC.

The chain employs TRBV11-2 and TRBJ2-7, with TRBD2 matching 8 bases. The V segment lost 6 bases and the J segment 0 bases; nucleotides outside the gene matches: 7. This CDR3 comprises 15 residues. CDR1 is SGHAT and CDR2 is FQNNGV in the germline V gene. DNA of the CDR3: TGTGCCAGCAGTCCCTTGAGCGGGAGCTCCTACGAGCAGTACTTC. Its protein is CASSPLSGSSYEQYF.

CDR3 DNA sequence: TGCAGCGTTCGGGTTTCGATCTCCAGTGGCTACACCTTC. Amino acids: CSVRVSISSGYTF. The chain joins TRBV29-1 to TRBJ1-2, with D unclear. This CDR3 has 13 residues. Between the trimmed V and J ends, which lost 5 bases and 7 bases, there was a span of 17 bases. CDR1 is SQVTM and CDR2 is ANQGSEA in the germline V gene.

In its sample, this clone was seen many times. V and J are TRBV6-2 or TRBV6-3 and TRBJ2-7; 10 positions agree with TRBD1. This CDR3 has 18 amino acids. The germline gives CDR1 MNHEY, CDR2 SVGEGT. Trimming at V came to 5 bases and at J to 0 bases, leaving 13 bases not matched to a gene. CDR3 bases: TGTGCCAGCAGTCCCGGCGGGGGACAGGGGCGATACTCCTACGAGCAGTACTTC. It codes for CASSPGGGQGRYSYEQYF.

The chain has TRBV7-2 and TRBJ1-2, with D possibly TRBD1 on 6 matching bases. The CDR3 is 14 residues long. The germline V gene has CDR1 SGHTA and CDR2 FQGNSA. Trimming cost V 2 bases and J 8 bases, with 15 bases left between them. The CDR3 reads CASSLFSGVEGYTF. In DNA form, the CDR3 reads TGTGCCAGCAGCTTATTTTCAGGGGTTGAAGGCTACACCTTC.

The DNA for the CDR3 is TGTGCCAGCAGTTACCTTTTGAACACCGGGGAGCTGTTTTTT. Translated, it gives CASSYLLNTGELFF. The V and J genes are TRBV6-2 or TRBV6-3 and TRBJ2-2; D unclear. The germline V gene encodes CDR1 MNHEY and CDR2 SVGEGT. Trimming took 2 bases from V and 1 from J, leaving 5 bases between them. The CDR3 sequence is 14 residues long.

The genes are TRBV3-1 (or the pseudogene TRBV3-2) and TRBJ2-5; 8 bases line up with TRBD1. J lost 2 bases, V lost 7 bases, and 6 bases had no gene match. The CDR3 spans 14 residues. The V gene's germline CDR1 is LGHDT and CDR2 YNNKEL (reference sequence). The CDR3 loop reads CASTLQGVQETQYF. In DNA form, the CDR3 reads TGTGCCAGCACCCTACAGGGGGTTCAAGAGACCCAGTACTTC.

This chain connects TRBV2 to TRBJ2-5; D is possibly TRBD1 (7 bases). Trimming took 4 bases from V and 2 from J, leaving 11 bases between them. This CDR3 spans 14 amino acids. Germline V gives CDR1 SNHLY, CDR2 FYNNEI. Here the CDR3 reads CASSGRGQQETQYF. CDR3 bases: TGTGCCAGCAGTGGGAGGGGGCAACAAGAGACCCAGTACTTC. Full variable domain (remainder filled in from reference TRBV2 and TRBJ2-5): EPEVTQTPSHQVTQMGQEVILRCVPISNHLYFYWYRQILGQKVEFLVSFYNNEISEKSEIFDDQFSVERPDGSNFTLKIRSTKLEDSAMYFCASSGRGQQETQYFGPGTRLLVL.

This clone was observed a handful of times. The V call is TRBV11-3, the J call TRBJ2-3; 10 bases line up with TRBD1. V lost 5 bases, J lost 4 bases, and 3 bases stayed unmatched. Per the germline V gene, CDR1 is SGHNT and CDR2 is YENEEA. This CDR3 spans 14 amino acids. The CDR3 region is CASSTGQGADTQYF. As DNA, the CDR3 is TGTGCCAGCAGCACAGGACAGGGGGCAGATACGCAGTATTTT.

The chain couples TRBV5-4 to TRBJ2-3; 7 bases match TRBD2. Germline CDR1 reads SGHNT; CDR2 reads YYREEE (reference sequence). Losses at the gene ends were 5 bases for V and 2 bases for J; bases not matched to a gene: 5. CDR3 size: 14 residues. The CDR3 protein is CASSSAGFTDTQYF. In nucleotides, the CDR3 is TGTGCCAGCAGTTCAGCGGGATTCACAGATACGCAGTATTTT. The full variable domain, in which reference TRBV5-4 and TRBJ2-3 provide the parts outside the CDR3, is ETGVTQSPTHLIKTRGQQVTLRCSSQSGHNTVSWYQQALGQGPQFIFQYYREEENGRGNFPPRFSGLQFPNYSSELNVNALELDDSALYLCASSSAGFTDTQYFGPGTRLTVL.

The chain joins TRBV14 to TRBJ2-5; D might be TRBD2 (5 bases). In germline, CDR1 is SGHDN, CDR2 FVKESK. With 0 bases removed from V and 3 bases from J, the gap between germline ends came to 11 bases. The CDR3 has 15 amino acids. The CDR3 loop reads CASSQEYMGEETQYF. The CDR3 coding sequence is TGTGCCAGCAGCCAAGAATATATGGGAGAAGAGACCCAGTACTTC. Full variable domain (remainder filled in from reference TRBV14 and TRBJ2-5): EAGVTQFPSHSVIEKGQTVTLRCDPISGHDNLYWYRRVMGKEIKFLLHFVKESKQDESGMPNNRFLAERTGGTYSTLKVQPAELEDSGVYFCASSQEYMGEETQYFGPGTRLLVL.

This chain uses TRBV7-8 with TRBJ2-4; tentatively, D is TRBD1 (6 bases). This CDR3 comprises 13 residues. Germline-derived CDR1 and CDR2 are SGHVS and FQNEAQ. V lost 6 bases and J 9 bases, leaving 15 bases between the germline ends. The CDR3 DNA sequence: TGTGCCAGCAGTCCGGACAGCAACGGCATTCAGTACTTC. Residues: CASSPDSNGIQYF.

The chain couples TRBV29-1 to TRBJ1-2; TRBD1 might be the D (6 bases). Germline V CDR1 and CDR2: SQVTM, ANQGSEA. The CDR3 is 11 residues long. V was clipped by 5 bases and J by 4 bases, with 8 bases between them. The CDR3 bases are TGCAGCGTTACAGGGTCCTATGGCTACACCTTC. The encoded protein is CSVTGSYGYTF. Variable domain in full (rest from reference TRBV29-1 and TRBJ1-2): SAVISQKPSRDICQRGTSLTIQCQVDSQVTMMFWYRQQPGQSLTLIATANQGSEATYESGFVIDKFPISRPNLTFSTLTVSNMSPEDSSIYLCSVTGSYGYTFGSGTRLTVV.

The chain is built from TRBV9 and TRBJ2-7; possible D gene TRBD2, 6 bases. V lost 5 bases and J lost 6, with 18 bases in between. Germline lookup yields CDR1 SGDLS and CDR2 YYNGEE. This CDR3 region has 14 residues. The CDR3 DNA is TGTGCCAGCAGTAGGGAGGCCCGTTTGTCCGAGCAGTACTTC. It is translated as CASSREARLSEQYF. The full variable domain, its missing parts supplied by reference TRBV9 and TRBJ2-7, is DSGVTQTPKHLITATGQRVTLRCSPRSGDLSVYWYQQSLDQGLQFLIQYYNGEERAKGNILERFSAQQFPDLHSELNLSSLELGDSALYFCASSREARLSEQYFGPGTRLTVT.

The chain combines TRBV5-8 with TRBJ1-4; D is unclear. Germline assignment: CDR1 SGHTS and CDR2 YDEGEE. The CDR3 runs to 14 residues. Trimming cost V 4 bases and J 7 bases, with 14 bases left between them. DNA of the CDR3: TGTGCCAGCAGCCCCTTCCGGGATCCTGAAAAACTGTTTTTT. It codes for CASSPFRDPEKLFF.

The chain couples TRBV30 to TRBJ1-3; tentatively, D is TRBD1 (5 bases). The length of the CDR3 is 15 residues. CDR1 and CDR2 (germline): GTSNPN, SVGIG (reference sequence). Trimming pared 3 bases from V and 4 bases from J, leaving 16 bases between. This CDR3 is CAWSQGSARGNTIYF. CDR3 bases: TGTGCCTGGAGCCAGGGCTCCGCTAGAGGAAACACCATATATTTT.

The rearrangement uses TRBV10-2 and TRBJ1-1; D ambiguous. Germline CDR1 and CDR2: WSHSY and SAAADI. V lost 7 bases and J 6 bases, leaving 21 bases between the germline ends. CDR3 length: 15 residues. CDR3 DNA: TGCGCCAGCATCCAAGGCGGGAAAGGGAGCGCTGAAGCTTTCTTT. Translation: CASIQGGKGSAEAFF.

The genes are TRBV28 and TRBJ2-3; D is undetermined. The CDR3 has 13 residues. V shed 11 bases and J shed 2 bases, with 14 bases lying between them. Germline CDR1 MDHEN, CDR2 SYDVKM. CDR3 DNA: TGTGCCTCTTTGGCCCCACACACAGATACGCAGTATTTT. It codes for CASLAPHTDTQYF.

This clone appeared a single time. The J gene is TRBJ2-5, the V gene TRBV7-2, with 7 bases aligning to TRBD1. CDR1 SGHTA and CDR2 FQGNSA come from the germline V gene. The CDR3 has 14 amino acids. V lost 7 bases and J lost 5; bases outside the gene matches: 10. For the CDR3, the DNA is TGTGCCAGCACCAAGAAGACAGGGACGGAGACCCAGTACTTC. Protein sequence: CASTKKTGTETQYF.

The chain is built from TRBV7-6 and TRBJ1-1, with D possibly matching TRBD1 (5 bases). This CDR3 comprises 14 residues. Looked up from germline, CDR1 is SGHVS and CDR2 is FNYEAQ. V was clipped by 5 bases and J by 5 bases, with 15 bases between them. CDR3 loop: CASSPDTPGTEAFF. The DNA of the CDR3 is TGTGCCAGCAGCCCGGACACCCCAGGGACTGAAGCTTTCTTT.

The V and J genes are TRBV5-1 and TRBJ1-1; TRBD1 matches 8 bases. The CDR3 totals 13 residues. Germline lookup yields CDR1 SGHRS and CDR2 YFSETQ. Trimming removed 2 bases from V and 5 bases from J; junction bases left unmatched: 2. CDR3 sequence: CASSFTGGTEAFF. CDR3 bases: TGCGCCAGCAGCTTCACAGGGGGAACTGAAGCTTTCTTT.

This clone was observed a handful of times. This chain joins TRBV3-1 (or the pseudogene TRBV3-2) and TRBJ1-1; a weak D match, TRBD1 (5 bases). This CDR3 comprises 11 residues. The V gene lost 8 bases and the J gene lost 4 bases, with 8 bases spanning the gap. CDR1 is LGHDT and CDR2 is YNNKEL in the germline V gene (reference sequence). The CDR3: CASVGGTEAFF. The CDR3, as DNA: TGTGCCAGCGTGGGGGGCACTGAAGCTTTCTTT.

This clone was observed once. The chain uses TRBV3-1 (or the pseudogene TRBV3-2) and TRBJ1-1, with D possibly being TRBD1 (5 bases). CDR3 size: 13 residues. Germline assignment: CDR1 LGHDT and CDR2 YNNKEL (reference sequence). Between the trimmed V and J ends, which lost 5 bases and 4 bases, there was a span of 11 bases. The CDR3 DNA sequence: TGTGCCAGCAGCTCGGGGGGGGGCACTGAAGCTTTCTTT. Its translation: CASSSGGGTEAFF.

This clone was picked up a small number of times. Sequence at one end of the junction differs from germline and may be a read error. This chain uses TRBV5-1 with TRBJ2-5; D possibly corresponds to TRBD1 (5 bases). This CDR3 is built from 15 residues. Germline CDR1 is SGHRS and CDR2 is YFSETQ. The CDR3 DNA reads TGCGCCAGCAGCTTGAGTGGGCTGGGGCAAGGGACCCAGTACTTC. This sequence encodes CASSLSGLGQGTQYF.

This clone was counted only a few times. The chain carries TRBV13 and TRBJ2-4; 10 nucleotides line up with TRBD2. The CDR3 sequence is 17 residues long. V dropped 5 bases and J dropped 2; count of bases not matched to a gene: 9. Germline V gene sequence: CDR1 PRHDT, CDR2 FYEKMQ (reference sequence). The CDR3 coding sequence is TGTGCCAGCAGCCACCTAGCGGGGGAGCGGTCCAAAAACATTCAGTACTTC. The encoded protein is CASSHLAGERSKNIQYF.

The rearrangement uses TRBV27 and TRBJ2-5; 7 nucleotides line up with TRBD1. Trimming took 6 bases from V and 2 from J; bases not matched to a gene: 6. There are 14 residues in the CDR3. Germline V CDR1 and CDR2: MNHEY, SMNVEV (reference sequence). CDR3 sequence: CASRQTGRQETQYF. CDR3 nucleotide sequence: TGTGCCAGCAGACAGACAGGGCGGCAAGAGACCCAGTACTTC.